The TCR beta chain under discussion was sequenced for a study of blood T cell repertoires in COVID-19. As originally analysed: The assay estimated nucleated cells by amplifying reference gene primers. Sequencing was performed with immunoSEQ multiplex PCR; in TCRdb, only in-frame clones are kept and a portion is missing. Clone size and V and J calls were adopted from that table, with D and trimming inferred from the DNA. The table includes around 300,000 clones, about nine tenths detected once. The receptor's source is a woman under 40 with active or convalescent COVID-19. Material for sequencing was peripheral blood.

CDR3: CASSLGQGGNQPQHF. Here the CDR3 DNA reads TGCGCCAGCAGCTTGGGACAGGGGGGCAATCAGCCCCAGCATTTT. The chain recombines TRBV5-1 with TRBJ1-5, with 9 bases identical to TRBD1. With 0 bases clipped from V and 2 bases from J, the junction kept 0 bases outside the gene matches. CDR1 and CDR2 (germline): SGHRS, YFSETQ. The CDR3 loop spans 15 amino acids.